A single T cell receptor beta chain is shown here with its context. The clone's antigen remains unknown. The record has no base qualities; no much larger clone is one base away. The sample comes from a study of CD8 T cells in Susac syndrome (dated by TCRdb to between 2018 and 2021). Regarding the study in general: The study used repertoire sequencing to test whether antigen drove CD8+ T cell activation and differentiation in Susac syndrome. Results the study describes overall, beyond this receptor: The TCR sequencing and HLA analysis was acknowledged to have included a relatively small number of individuals.

High-throughput TCR beta sequencing profiled peripheral blood CD8+ and CD4+ T cells from healthy donors, Susac syndrome patients and multiple sclerosis patients. Multiple sclerosis controls were treatment-naive patients with stable or active relapsing-remitting disease fulfilling revised McDonald criteria. Bulk CD8+ and CD4+ T cells were purified magnetically by negative isolation, whereas CD8+ TEMRA cells were enriched by FACS. Blood was collected in EDTA tubes and processed within 24 hours, with PBMCs isolated through density gradient centrifugation. PBMCs intended for TCR sequencing were cryopreserved in liquid nitrogen and were subsequently thawed in a 37 degrees C water bath. Purity of sorted or isolated CD4+, CD8+ and CD8+ TEMRA cells was at least 90%. RNA was extracted using the RNeasy kit, and roughly 0.5 to 1 ug of the RNA was reverse transcribed with random hexamers. TCR beta CDR3 regions were amplified with the immunoSEQ multiplex PCR assay covering 54 Vbeta and 13 Jbeta segments. PCR amplification bias was corrected using a synthetic template baseline for primer optimization and computational correction. In the original analysis: Reads were annotated to V, D and J genes according to IMGT and were analyzed with immunoSEQ Analyzer, with only productive sequences retained. Clonality was computed as one minus Shannon entropy normalized by log2 of the number of productive unique sequences. Public and private clones were assessed among the 100 most prevalent clones of each patient and control. Clones were defined as Susac-specific if absent from the healthy and MS cohorts, from 1052 published viral clones and from other ImmuneACCESS disease sequences. Starting from the raw public reads, TCRdb applied fastp trimming at Q25, assembled clones with MiXCR and retained in-frame beta chains. Duplicate CDR3 protein sequences are folded into a single record with the most common DNA and genes. TCRdb assigned the V and J calls; the authors' analysis was not used. The sample contains 190,000 or so distinct CDR3 sequences, 90% to 95% of them found a single time. The ten largest clones represent roughly 0.094% of the sample.

Its CDR3 holds 17 amino acids, cysteine through phenylalanine. Only the CDR3 DNA stays, 51 bases, in frame from base 1. For CDR1 and CDR2, the germline V gene lists LGHNT and FRNRAP. Trimming at the junction amounts to 4 bases on V and 4 bases on J, and the germline ends lie 22 bases apart. This clonotype was obtained from a human donor with multiple sclerosis. Sequenced input: CD4+ T cells from PBMCs. The chain couples TRBV12-5 to TRBJ1-2, with no confident D gene call. The bases are TGTGCTAGTGGTTCCAGGTTGCGGGCCGAAGTAGTCTATGGCTACACCTTC. Its protein is CASGSRLRAEVVYGYTF.